This TCR beta chain was profiled in a study of blood T cell repertoires in COVID-19. This clone was detected only a few times. The V and J ends lost 5 bases and 6 bases respectively, with 8 bases between them. The CDR3 totals 11 residues. Looked up from germline, CDR1 is SGHNT and CDR2 is YENEEA. Clones were read by immunoSEQ multiplex PCR, and TCRdb kept only the in-frame ones, dropping some. The sample holds roughly 260,000 clones, 88% seen once. This TCR was sampled from a man aged 55-75 years who had recovered from COVID-19. Sequenced input: peripheral blood. The chain couples TRBV11-3 to TRBJ2-7, with D unresolved. The CDR3 region is CASSPRGEQYF. CDR3 DNA: TGTGCCAGCAGCCCGAGAGGCGAGCAGTACTTC. The full variable domain, rest sourced from reference TRBV11-3 and TRBJ2-7, is EAGVVQSPRYKIIEKKQPVAFWCNPISGHNTLYWYLQNLGQGPELLIRYENEEAVDDSQLPKDRFSAERLKGVDSTLKIQPAELGDSAVYLCASSPRGEQYFGPGTRLTVT.